Below are 3 T cell receptor beta chains sequenced from a single sample in a study of cytomegalovirus exposure and HLA in healthy donors. Produced via immunoSEQ multiplex PCR; TCRdb's table is partial and in-frame only. The sample includes over 85,000 clones, roughly 90% of them seen just once. The material sequenced was PBMCs. All receptors derive from a woman under 30 in good health and CMV-seronegative.

The chain links TRBV30 to TRBJ1-3, with D perhaps TRBD1 (6 bases). The V and J ends lost 8 bases and 2 bases respectively, with 10 bases between them. The CDR3 is 12 amino acids. Germline V gives CDR1 GTSNPN, CDR2 SVGIG (reference sequence). CDR3 protein: CAVAGAGNTIYF. The CDR3 DNA reads as TGTGCCGTCGCAGGGGCTGGAAACACCATATATTTT. Based on the CDR3 plus reference TRBV30 and TRBJ1-3, the full variable domain is SQTIHQWPATLVQPVGSPLSLECTVEGTSNPNLYWYRQAAGRGLQLLFYSVGIGQISSEVPQNLSASRPQDRQFILSSKKLLLSDSGFYLCAVAGAGNTIYFGEGSWLTVV.

The chain carries TRBV7-6 and TRBJ2-7; TRBD1 matches at 8 bases. Germline CDR1 is SGHVS and CDR2 is FNYEAQ. The CDR3 extends over 14 amino acids. J gave up 3 bases and V 4 bases, and 5 bases lay outside the gene matches. The CDR3 reads CASSSWTGFYEQYF. CDR3 DNA: TGTGCCAGCAGCTCCTGGACAGGGTTCTACGAGCAGTACTTC. Full variable domain (rest looked up from reference TRBV7-6 and TRBJ2-7): GAGVSQSPRYKVTKRGQDVALRCDPISGHVSLYWYRQALGQGPEFLTYFNYEAQQDKSGLPNDRFSAERPEGSISTLTIQRTEQRDSAMYRCASSSWTGFYEQYFGPGTRLTVT.

This clone appeared many times. The chain is built from TRBV27 and TRBJ2-1; tentative D call: TRBD1 (6 bases). Between the trimmed V and J ends, which lost 2 bases and 0 bases, there was a span of 11 bases. From germline, CDR1 is MNHEY and CDR2 SMNVEV (reference sequence). The CDR3 runs 16 residues. CDR3 bases: TGTGCCAGCAGTTTAATGGGGGCAATCTCCTACAATGAGCAGTTCTTC. This gives the protein CASSLMGAISYNEQFF.